This is a list of T cell receptor beta chains from one sample in a study of blood T cell repertoires in COVID-19. Clones were sequenced by immunoSEQ multiplex PCR, and TCRdb holds only the in-frame ones, with some missing. The data hold tens of thousands of clones, with around 90% observed a single time. The sample consisted of peripheral blood. The receptors stem from a human donor in a cohort sampled during active COVID-19. Each CDR3 is given with its conserved first and last residue. D genes are given only for firm matches. Clone size is not always given. Where it is, it says once, few, many or a class for expanded clones.

d_call	v_call	j_call	clone_size	cdr3_aa	cdr3_nt
TRBD1	TRBV6-2/TRBV6-3	TRBJ2-1	-	CASSYSSGQYNEQFF	TGTGCCAGCAGTTACTCTTCGGGACAGTACAATGAGCAGTTCTTC
-	TRBV7-2	TRBJ2-1	-	CASSSGPFNEQFF	TGTGCCAGCAGCTCCGGTCCCTTCAATGAGCAGTTCTTC
TRBD1	TRBV6-5	TRBJ1-2	-	CASTRGPGYGYTF	TGTGCCAGCACCAGGGGGCCGGGCTATGGCTACACCTTC
-	TRBV9	TRBJ2-3	-	CASSVEARGDTQYF	TGTGCCAGCAGCGTAGAAGCCAGAGGGGATACGCAGTATTTT
-	TRBV7-2	TRBJ1-3	-	CASSMQAEPNTIYF	TGTGCCAGCAGTATGCAGGCAGAACCAAACACCATATATTTT
TRBD2	TRBV6-1	TRBJ2-5	-	CASSDPGTSGRGQETQYF	TGTGCCAGCAGTGACCCGGGGACTAGCGGGAGGGGGCAAGAGACCCAGTACTTC
-	TRBV5-1	TRBJ2-7	-	CASSLAANDEQYF	TGCGCCAGCAGCTTGGCTGCGAACGACGAGCAGTACTTC
TRBD1	TRBV5-1	TRBJ1-2	-	CASSGRTGDGYTF	TGCGCCAGCAGCGGCCGGACAGGGGACGGCTACACCTTC
-	TRBV7-9	TRBJ1-4	-	CASSQDSLINEKLFF	TGTGCCAGCAGCCAGGACAGCCTAATTAATGAAAAACTGTTTTTT
-	TRBV7-2	TRBJ2-3	-	CASSFALGGTDTQYF	TGTGCCAGCAGCTTCGCCCTAGGAGGCACAGATACGCAGTATTTT
-	TRBV21-1	TRBJ2-1	-	CASSTRSGTAGNEQFF	TGTGCCAGCAGCACGCGATCCGGGACAGCAGGGAATGAGCAGTTCTTC
-	TRBV7-2	TRBJ1-1	-	CASSSDFGWSTEAFF	TGTGCCAGCAGCTCAGACTTCGGGTGGAGCACTGAAGCTTTCTTT
TRBD2	TRBV3-1/TRBV3-2	TRBJ2-7	-	CASSQASGLGEQYF	TGTGCCAGCAGCCAAGCTAGCGGGCTGGGCGAGCAGTACTTC
TRBD1	TRBV2	TRBJ1-6	-	CASMRRGQGRSPLHF	TGTGCCAGCATGCGTCGGGGACAGGGCCGTTCACCCCTCCACTTT
-	TRBV27	TRBJ1-5	-	CASSLAGSNQPQHF	TGTGCCAGCAGTTTAGCGGGGAGCAATCAGCCCCAGCATTTT
TRBD2	TRBV7-2	TRBJ2-1	-	CASSTTSGRALYNEQFF	TGTGCCAGCAGCACGACTAGCGGGAGGGCCTTGTACAATGAGCAGTTCTTC
-	TRBV12-5	TRBJ1-1	-	CASGLGFRVRTEAFF	TGTGCTAGTGGTTTGGGATTCAGGGTGCGAACTGAAGCTTTCTTT
TRBD1	TRBV19	TRBJ2-7	once	CASSARDRGQKQYF	TGTGCCAGTAGTGCCCGGGACAGGGGGCAGAAGCAGTACTTC
TRBD1	TRBV19	TRBJ1-6	-	CASSIRGPDSPLHF	TGTGCCAGTAGTATTAGGGGGCCGGATTCACCCCTCCACTTT
TRBD1	TRBV5-4	TRBJ2-5	-	CASSLPTGGQETQYF	TGTGCCAGCAGCTTGCCGACAGGGGGACAAGAGACCCAGTACTTC